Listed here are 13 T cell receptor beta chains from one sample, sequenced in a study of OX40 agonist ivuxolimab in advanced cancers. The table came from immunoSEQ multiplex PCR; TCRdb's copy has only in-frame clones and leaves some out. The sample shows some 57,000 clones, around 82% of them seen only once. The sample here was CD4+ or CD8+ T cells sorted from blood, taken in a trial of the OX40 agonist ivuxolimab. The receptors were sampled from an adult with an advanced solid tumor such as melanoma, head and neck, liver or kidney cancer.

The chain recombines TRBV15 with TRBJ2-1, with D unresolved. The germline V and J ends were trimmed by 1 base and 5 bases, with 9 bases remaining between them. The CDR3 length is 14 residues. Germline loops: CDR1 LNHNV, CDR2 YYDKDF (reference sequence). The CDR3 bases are TGTGCCACCAGCAGAGCACAGAGCAACAATGAGCAGTTCTTC. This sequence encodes CATSRAQSNNEQFF.

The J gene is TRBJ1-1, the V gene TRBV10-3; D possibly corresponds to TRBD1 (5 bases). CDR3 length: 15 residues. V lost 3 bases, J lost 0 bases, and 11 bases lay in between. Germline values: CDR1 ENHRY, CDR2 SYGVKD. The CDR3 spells CAISDFGTVNTEAFF. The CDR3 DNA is TGTGCCATCAGTGACTTTGGGACGGTGAACACTGAAGCTTTCTTT.

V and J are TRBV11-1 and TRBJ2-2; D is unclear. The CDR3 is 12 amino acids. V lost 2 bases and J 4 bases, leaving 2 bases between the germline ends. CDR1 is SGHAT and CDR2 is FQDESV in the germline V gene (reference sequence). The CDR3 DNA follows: TGTGCCAGCAGCTTATTCACCGGGGAGCTGTTTTTT. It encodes CASSLFTGELFF.

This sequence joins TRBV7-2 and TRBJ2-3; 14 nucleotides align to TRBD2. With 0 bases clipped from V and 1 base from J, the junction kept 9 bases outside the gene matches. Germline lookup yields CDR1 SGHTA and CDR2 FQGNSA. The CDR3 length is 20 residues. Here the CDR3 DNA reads TGTGCCAGCAGCTTAGCGCTCGGGGGACTAGCGGGAGCGCGCACAGATACGCAGTATTTT. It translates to CASSLALGGLAGARTDTQYF.

CDR3 sequence reads: CASTPDSPHTDTQYF. The CDR3 DNA reads as TGCGCCAGCACACCCGACAGCCCACACACAGATACGCAGTATTTT. The J gene is TRBJ2-3, the V gene TRBV5-1, with a possible D match to TRBD1 (5 bases). Trimming took off 6 bases at V and 2 bases at J, with 16 bases between the two ends. The germline V gene encodes CDR1 SGHRS and CDR2 YFSETQ. CDR3 length: 15 amino acids.

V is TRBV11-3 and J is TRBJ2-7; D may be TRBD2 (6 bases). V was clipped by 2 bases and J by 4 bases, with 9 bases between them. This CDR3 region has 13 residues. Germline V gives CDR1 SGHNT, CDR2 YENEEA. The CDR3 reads CASSLSGGYEQYF. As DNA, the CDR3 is TGTGCCAGCAGCTTAAGCGGAGGGTACGAGCAGTACTTC.

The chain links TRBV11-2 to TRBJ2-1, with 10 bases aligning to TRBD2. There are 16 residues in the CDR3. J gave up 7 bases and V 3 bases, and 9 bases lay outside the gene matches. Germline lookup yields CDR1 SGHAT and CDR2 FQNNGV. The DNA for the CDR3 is TGTGCCAGCAGCTTGGACTCTAGCGGGAGTGGTAATGAGCAGTTCTTC. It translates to CASSLDSSGSGNEQFF.

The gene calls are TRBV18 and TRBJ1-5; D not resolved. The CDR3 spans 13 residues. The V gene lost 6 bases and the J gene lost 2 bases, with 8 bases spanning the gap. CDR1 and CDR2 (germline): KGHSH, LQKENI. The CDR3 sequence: CASSDGGNQPQHF. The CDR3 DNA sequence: TGTGCCAGCTCGGACGGGGGCAATCAGCCCCAGCATTTT.

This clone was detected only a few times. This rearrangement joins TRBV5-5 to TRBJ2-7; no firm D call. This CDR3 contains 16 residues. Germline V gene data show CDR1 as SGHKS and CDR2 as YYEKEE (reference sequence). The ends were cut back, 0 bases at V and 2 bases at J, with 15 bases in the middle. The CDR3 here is CASSLEAPAETYEQYF. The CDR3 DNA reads TGTGCCAGCAGCTTGGAGGCCCCGGCGGAAACCTACGAGCAGTACTTC.

The CDR3: CASSFTTGENSPLHF. Written as DNA, the CDR3 is TGTGCCAGCAGCTTCACGACAGGGGAAAATTCACCCCTCCACTTT. The chain joins TRBV5-6 to TRBJ1-6; 8 bases align to TRBD1. The germline V gene encodes CDR1 SGHDT and CDR2 YYEEEE. This CDR3 has 15 amino acids. V lost 2 bases, J lost 7 bases, and 5 bases stayed unmatched.

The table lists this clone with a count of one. The chain's CDR3 is CASSRYGGKNIQYF. The CDR3 bases are TGTGCCAGCAGTCGATACGGTGGGAAAAACATTCAGTACTTC. This sequence joins TRBV6-5 and TRBJ2-4; D gene uncertain. The CDR3 runs to 14 residues. V lost 5 bases and J lost 4, with 12 bases in between. CDR1 is MNHEY and CDR2 is SVGAGI in the germline V gene.

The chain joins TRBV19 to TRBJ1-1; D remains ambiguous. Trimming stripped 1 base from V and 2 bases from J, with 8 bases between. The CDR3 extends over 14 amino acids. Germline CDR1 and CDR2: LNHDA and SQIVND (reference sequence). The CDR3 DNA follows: TGTGCCAGTAGTATAGCTTCAGACAACACTGAAGCTTTCTTT. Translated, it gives CASSIASDNTEAFF.

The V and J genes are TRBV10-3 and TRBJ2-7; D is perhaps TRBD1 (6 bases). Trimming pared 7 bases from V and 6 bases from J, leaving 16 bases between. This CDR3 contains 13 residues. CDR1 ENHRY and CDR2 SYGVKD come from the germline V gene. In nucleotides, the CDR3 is TGTGCCATCATGGGGCAGGGGAGAAGCGAGCAGTACTTC. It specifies CAIMGQGRSEQYF.